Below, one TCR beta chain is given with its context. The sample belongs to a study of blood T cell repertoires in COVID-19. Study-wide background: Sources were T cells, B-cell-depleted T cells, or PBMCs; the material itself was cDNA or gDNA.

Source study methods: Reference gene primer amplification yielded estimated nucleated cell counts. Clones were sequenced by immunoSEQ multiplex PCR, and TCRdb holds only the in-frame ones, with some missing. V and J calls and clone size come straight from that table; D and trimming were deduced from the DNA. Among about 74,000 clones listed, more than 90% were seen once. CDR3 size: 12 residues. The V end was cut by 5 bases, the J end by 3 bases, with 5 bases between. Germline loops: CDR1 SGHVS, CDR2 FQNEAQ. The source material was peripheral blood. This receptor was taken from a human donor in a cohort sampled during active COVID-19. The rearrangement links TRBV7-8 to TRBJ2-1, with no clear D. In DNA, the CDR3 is TGTGCCAGCAGCCTAAACTACAATGAGCAGTTCTTC. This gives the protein CASSLNYNEQFF. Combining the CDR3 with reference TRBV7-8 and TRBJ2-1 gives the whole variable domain GAGVSQSPRYKVAKRGQDVALRCDPISGHVSLFWYQQALGQGPEFLTYFQNEAQLDKSGLPSDRFFAERPEGSVSTLKIQRTQQEDSAVYLCASSLNYNEQFFGPGTRLTVL.